These 4 T cell receptor beta chains came from one sample sequenced in a study of T-cell memory formation after mild COVID-19. TCRdb recomputed calls from the 5' RACE reads with MiXCR, one row per CDR3 protein. Here the sample spans 250,000 to 300,000 distinct CDR3 sequences, about 16% being singletons. The sample was PBMCs or a T cell subset sorted from them (not recorded which). These receptors all come from a man aged 18 to 29 who had mild COVID-19 (a few samples of this study predate the infection). Cell type and time point are not known.

CDR3 in amino acids: CASSKDRVDDEQFF. For the CDR3, the DNA is TGTGCCAGCAGCAAGGACAGGGTTGACGATGAGCAGTTCTTC. V is TRBV4-2 and J is TRBJ2-1, with TRBD1 identical over 8 bases. V lost 5 bases and J lost 8; bases outside the gene matches: 8. This CDR3 has 14 residues. CDR1 and CDR2 from the germline V gene are LGHNA and YNFKEQ.

V and J are TRBV12-3 or TRBV12-4 and TRBJ1-2, with unresolved D. This CDR3 has 14 residues. The V and J ends lost 0 bases and 6 bases respectively, with 11 bases between them. The CDR3 region has the DNA TGTGCCAGCAGTTTAGCGCTGGGGTTAAATGGCTACACCTTC. Its protein product is CASSLALGLNGYTF.

This clonotype showed up just a few times. The chain is built from TRBV6-2 or TRBV6-3 and TRBJ2-1; D is perhaps TRBD2 (6 bases). In germline, CDR1 is MNHEY, CDR2 SVGEGT. Trimming removed 2 bases at V and 10 bases at J, with 12 bases between. The CDR3 is made up of 13 amino acids. CDR3 sequence (DNA): TGTGCCAGCAGTTACAGGGCCGCGGGGGAGCAGTTCTTC. It encodes CASSYRAAGEQFF.

This clonotype has only a few counts. The chain links TRBV5-1 to TRBJ2-2; D remains ambiguous. Germline V gene data show CDR1 as SGHRS and CDR2 as YFSETQ. The CDR3 runs to 13 residues. V was shortened by 1 base and J by 6 bases, with 7 bases between the two germline ends. For the CDR3, the DNA is TGCGCCAGCAGCTTGACCGGGTCCGGGGAGCTGTTTTTT. This codes for CASSLTGSGELFF.